Listed here are 23 T cell receptor beta chains from one sample, sequenced in a study of blood T cells in healthy people across ages. Alongside a J-beta primer mix, a sample-barcoded 5' primer served in a second PCR lasting roughly 7 to 11 cycles. TCRdb re-called the 5' RACE reads with MiXCR, one entry per CDR3 protein. Among about 1.5 million distinct CDR3 sequences listed, roughly 43% were seen once. Sequencing was done on a sample of blood. The origin of the receptors is a woman between 18 and 30 years old in good health.

J is TRBJ2-5 and V is TRBV9; 9 nucleotides match TRBD1. Germline CDR1 is SGDLS and CDR2 is YYNGEE. The CDR3 contains 15 residues. V was clipped by 3 bases and J by 3 bases; unmatched bases: 6. The CDR3 DNA is TGTGCCAGCAGCGCCGGGACAGGGCTAAAAGAGACCCAGTACTTC. Its translation: CASSAGTGLKETQYF.

This chain uses TRBV7-2 with TRBJ2-3; D tentatively reads TRBD1 or TRBD2 (6 bases each). Germline V lookup: CDR1 SGHTA, CDR2 FQGNSA. The CDR3 is 14 amino acids. The ends were cut back, 0 bases at V and 6 bases at J, with 10 bases in the middle. In DNA form, the CDR3 reads TGTGCCAGCAGCTTAGCGCTCGGGGGCGATACGCAGTATTTT. Its translation: CASSLALGGDTQYF.

The chain uses TRBV20-1 and TRBJ2-5; TRBD2 aligns across 11 bases. With 6 bases clipped from V and 2 bases from J, the junction kept 8 bases outside the gene matches. In germline, CDR1 is DFQATT, CDR2 SNEGSKA (reference sequence). The CDR3 loop spans 15 amino acids. The CDR3 sequence: CSAYLSGRGQETQYF. Here the CDR3 DNA reads TGCAGTGCCTACCTTAGCGGGAGGGGGCAAGAGACCCAGTACTTC.

This chain uses TRBV27 with TRBJ2-7, with D possibly TRBD1 on 6 matching bases. The CDR3 loop spans 15 amino acids. Germline V lookup: CDR1 MNHEY, CDR2 SMNVEV (reference sequence). The V end lost 6 bases, the J end lost 0 bases, and 15 bases lay between the germline ends. CDR3 amino acids: CASSQTGTNSYEQYF. The CDR3 region has the DNA TGTGCCAGCAGCCAAACCGGGACAAACTCCTACGAGCAGTACTTC.

The chain recombines TRBV5-1 with TRBJ2-5; D is ambiguous. Germline V gene lookup returns CDR1 SGHRS and CDR2 YFSETQ. The germline V and J ends were trimmed by 6 bases and 1 base, with 10 bases remaining between them. The CDR3 loop spans 13 amino acids. This CDR3 is CASTRHTQETQYF. CDR3 nucleotide sequence: TGCGCCAGCACGAGGCACACCCAAGAGACCCAGTACTTC.

This clonotype turned up a few times. The junction shows a germline mismatch at one end, possibly a read error. The genes are TRBV7-7 and TRBJ2-7, with a tentative D call TRBD2 (6 bases). Matching the DNA end better, TRBJ2-5 makes the J call doubtful. The CDR3 runs 13 residues. Germline V lookup: CDR1 SSHAT, CDR2 FNYEAQ (reference sequence). The CDR3 loop is CASSSRREETQYF. The DNA of the CDR3 is TGTGCTAGCAGCTCCCGCCGGGAGGAGACCCAGTACTTC.

V usage is TRBV4-1 and J usage is TRBJ2-3; 9 bases align to TRBD2. The CDR3 length is 16 residues. J gave up 2 bases and V 4 bases, and 7 bases lay outside the gene matches. Germline assignment: CDR1 MGHRA and CDR2 YSYEKL. CDR3 in amino acids: CASSRDLAGITDTQYF. The CDR3 DNA reads TGCGCCAGCAGCCGAGACCTAGCGGGGATCACAGATACGCAGTATTTT.

The chain uses TRBV15 and TRBJ2-7; D gene uncertain. Trimming left V 5 bases short and J 2 bases short, with 7 bases between. From germline, CDR1 is LNHNV and CDR2 YYDKDF (reference sequence). The CDR3 is 12 amino acids. CDR3 sequence: CATSEVPYEQYF. The CDR3 coding sequence is TGTGCCACCAGCGAAGTTCCCTACGAGCAGTACTTC.

This clonotype came up a few times. The genes are TRBV2 and TRBJ2-3; tentatively, D is TRBD1 (5 bases). The CDR3 sequence is 14 residues long. Deletions cut 3 bases from V and 2 bases from J, with 9 bases between. The germline CDR1 and CDR2 sequences are SNHLY and FYNNEI. CDR3 protein: CASSDGHLTDTQYF. The CDR3 DNA reads TGTGCCAGCAGTGACGGACACCTCACAGATACGCAGTATTTT.

This clonotype has just a few counts. This chain connects TRBV12-3 or TRBV12-4 to TRBJ1-1; 7 nucleotides agree with TRBD1. The trim removed 7 bases at V and 1 base at J, leaving 6 bases unmatched. The CDR3 spans 14 residues. In DNA form, the CDR3 reads TGTGCCAGCACTCTTGACAGGGAGAACACTGAAGCTTTCTTT. It specifies CASTLDRENTEAFF.

V gene TRBV7-9 combines with J gene TRBJ2-2; perhaps TRBD1 as D (6 bases). V gave up 5 bases and J gave up 10 bases, with 14 bases separating them. This CDR3 region has 13 residues. CDR1 and CDR2 from the germline V gene are SEHNR and FQNEAQ (reference sequence). In DNA, the CDR3 is TGTGCCAGCAGCGTCCATGAGGGACAGGAGCTGTTTTTT. Translation: CASSVHEGQELFF.

The J gene is TRBJ2-3, the V gene TRBV20-1; perhaps D is TRBD1 or TRBD2 (5 bases each). The CDR3 sequence is 11 residues long. Germline CDR1 DFQATT, CDR2 SNEGSKA (reference sequence). Trimming shortened V by 6 bases and J by 7 bases, and 11 bases separated the two germline ends. CDR3 region: CSATGAHTQYF. The DNA of the CDR3 is TGCAGTGCGACCGGGGCCCATACGCAGTATTTT.

The chain links TRBV7-9 to TRBJ1-2; D is unresolved. CDR1 is SEHNR, CDR2 FQNEAQ, per germline (reference sequence). The CDR3 runs 12 residues. Trimming removed 4 bases from V and 5 bases from J, with 8 bases in between. CDR3 loop: CASSSRTYGYTF. The CDR3 region has the DNA TGTGCCAGCAGCTCCAGAACTTATGGCTACACCTTC.

J is TRBJ2-3 and V is TRBV10-3, with 7 bases aligning to TRBD2. Trimming cost V 4 bases and J 1 base; bases outside gene matches: 5. Germline CDR1 ENHRY, CDR2 SYGVKD. The CDR3 totals 15 residues. The chain's CDR3 is CAISGKRDGTDTQYF. In nucleotides, the CDR3 is TGTGCCATCAGTGGTAAGCGGGACGGCACAGATACGCAGTATTTT.

With respect to this clonotype: With a much larger clone just one base away, this may be a read error. The chain recombines TRBV6-1 with TRBJ2-3; 10 bases agree with TRBD2. The V gene end was trimmed by 6 bases and the J gene end by 8 bases; junction bases not matched to a gene: 17. Per germline, CDR1 MNHNS and CDR2 SASEGT. The CDR3 runs to 17 residues. The CDR3 DNA reads as TGTGCCAGCAGACCCAGAGTCGGGACTAGCGCGATAGGTACGCAGTATTTT. It encodes CASRPRVGTSAIGTQYF.

The CDR3 loop reads CASSIVRATEAFF. CDR3 nucleotide sequence: TGTGCCAGTAGTATAGTTAGGGCGACTGAAGCTTTCTTT. The chain carries TRBV19 and TRBJ1-1; D is unclear. The CDR3 totals 13 residues. Germline-derived CDR1 and CDR2 are LNHDA and SQIVND (reference sequence). The V end was cut by 1 base, the J end by 5 bases, with 8 bases between.

V usage is TRBV7-8 and J usage is TRBJ2-1; 7 nucleotides agree with TRBD1. The ends lost 4 bases at V and 9 bases at J; junction bases unmatched: 12. The CDR3 extends over 15 amino acids. The germline V gene has CDR1 SGHVS and CDR2 FQNEAQ. The CDR3 sequence is CASSSTPGQTIEQFF. Written as DNA, the CDR3 is TGTGCCAGCAGCTCCACTCCGGGACAGACTATTGAGCAGTTCTTC. The full variable domain, with the rest looked up from reference TRBV7-8 and TRBJ2-1, is GAGVSQSPRYKVAKRGQDVALRCDPISGHVSLFWYQQALGQGPEFLTYFQNEAQLDKSGLPSDRFFAERPEGSVSTLKIQRTQQEDSAVYLCASSSTPGQTIEQFFGPGTRLTVL.

This chain links TRBV13 with TRBJ2-5; the D is unclear. The CDR3 sequence is 15 residues long. Trimming took 5 bases from V and 1 from J, leaving 14 bases between them. Germline V gene data show CDR1 as PRHDT and CDR2 as FYEKMQ (reference sequence). The CDR3 sequence: CASSPRSVFQETQYF. The DNA of the CDR3 is TGTGCCAGCAGCCCGAGGTCGGTTTTCCAAGAGACCCAGTACTTC.

This clonotype occurred a few times. The J gene is TRBJ1-1, the V gene TRBV20-1, with D unclear. Trimming took 0 bases from V and 1 from J, leaving 9 bases between them. The CDR3 has 14 amino acids. CDR1 is DFQATT and CDR2 is SNEGSKA in the germline V gene (reference sequence). CDR3 coding DNA: TGCAGTGCTAGAGAACAACTGACGAACACTGAAGCTTTCTTT. Protein: CSAREQLTNTEAFF.

The chain couples TRBV12-3 or TRBV12-4 to TRBJ1-5; 8 positions match TRBD1. The CDR3 totals 15 residues. The V segment lost 3 bases and the J segment 6 bases; nucleotides outside the gene matches: 7. Here the CDR3 reads CASSFGQGAFQPQHF. The CDR3 nucleotides read TGTGCCAGCAGTTTCGGGCAGGGGGCTTTTCAGCCCCAGCATTTT.

This chain uses TRBV2 with TRBJ2-7, with 8 bases fitting TRBD2. The length of the CDR3 is 13 residues. V shed 9 bases and J 2 bases; nucleotides not matched to a gene: 6. Per germline, CDR1 SNHLY and CDR2 FYNNEI. In DNA, the CDR3 is TGTGCCAGAAGAACAGCGGGGGCCTACGAGCAGTACTTC. Translation: CARRTAGAYEQYF.

This clonotype turned up a few times. The chain carries TRBV20-1 and TRBJ2-1; 8 positions agree with TRBD2. Germline values: CDR1 DFQATT, CDR2 SNEGSKA (reference sequence). V lost 1 base, J lost 7 bases, and 6 bases stayed unmatched. There are 14 residues in the CDR3. The CDR3 sequence is CSARVTGRANEQFF. The CDR3 region has the DNA TGCAGTGCTAGAGTAACCGGGAGGGCGAATGAGCAGTTCTTC.

The chain links TRBV7-9 to TRBJ1-5, with a tentative D call TRBD1 (5 bases). Germline values: CDR1 SEHNR, CDR2 FQNEAQ (reference sequence). The CDR3 contains 18 residues. V was clipped by 1 base and J by 2 bases, with 18 bases between them. The CDR3 nucleotides are TGTGCCAGCAGCTTAGTGGCGTTCGGGGGTACAGGCAATCAGCCCCAGCATTTT. It is translated as CASSLVAFGGTGNQPQHF.